This TCR beta chain is from a study of cytomegalovirus exposure and HLA in healthy donors. This clone was seen more than once but under ten times. Germline loops: CDR1 MNHNS, CDR2 SASEGT. The CDR3 length is 13 residues. The V gene lost 3 bases and the J gene lost 2 bases, with 7 bases spanning the gap. The PCR contained 60 Vbeta and 13 Jbeta primers. The assay was immunoSEQ multiplex PCR, and TCRdb's table has in-frame clones only and misses some. The data contain under 140,000 clones, 78% of them singletons. The chain is built from TRBV6-1 and TRBJ2-5; possibly TRBD1 for D (5 bases). The source of this sequence is a woman between 25 and 40 years old in good health and CMV-seronegative. The sample consisted of PBMCs. CDR3 sequence reads: CASSETEQETQYF. Written as DNA, the CDR3 is TGTGCCAGCAGTGAGACAGAACAAGAGACCCAGTACTTC.